Sequencing of this TCR beta chain was carried out in a study of T cell clonality in common variable immunodeficiency (dated by TCRdb to about 2015). Overall study outcomes, separate from this receptor: CVID TCRbeta sequences reportedly showed fewer deletions and N-nucleotide insertions and lacked highly modified clones with 13 or more V deletions. Even though DNA input was equal, the average per sample came to 65,000 to 85,000 unique sequences for controls compared with 25,000 to 35,000 for CVID samples. Healthy controls shared more TCRbeta clones with each other than CVID subjects shared among themselves (p < 0.0001). TCRbeta clonality was higher in CVID subjects than in healthy controls (t-test p = 0.018), and the increase was most characteristic of about a third of subjects. According to the authors, finding the cause of the higher clonality in CVID would require sequencing the repertoires of T cell subpopulations. Patient heterogeneity within the CVID cohort put limits on correlating repertoire features with clinical complications.

For sequencing input, CVID and control samples contributed equivalent amounts of genomic DNA. For every sample, a 60 bp segment covering the rearranged TCRbeta CDR3 region was amplified and then sequenced. TCRbeta amplification used the immunoSEQ assay, a bias-corrected multiplex PCR with high-throughput sequencing. For the original study's pipeline: Every unique nucleotide sequence was considered a clone and was annotated with V, D and J genes, copy number and frequency. Sequences were labeled productive if in frame, and non-productive if out of frame or containing stop codons. Clonality was calculated from Shannon's entropy as previously described. The predicted amino acid sequences of productive clones were used to derive mean CDR3 Kyte-Doolittle hydropathy. Hierarchical clustering of scaled V gene usage was performed with the R hclust function using Manhattan distance and complete linkage. Sharing of clones by CDR3 amino acid sequence was evaluated through resampling of 12 repertoires per group over 100 rounds. Repertoires were searched for approximately 70 published EBV-specific and 200 to 300 published CMV-specific TCRbeta sequences. After a couple of CVID samples that produced fewer than 10,000 sequences were dropped from the analysis, 42 CVID repertoires remained. As stored in TCRdb, this immuneACCESS dataset retains in-frame rearrangements with V and J assigned. A fraction of the clones does not appear; measured against another copy, unresolved V genes explain less than half of the discrepancy, and the remainder lacks a known reason. The V and J calls and the clone size are those of that table, but D and trimming were determined from the DNA. The sample features around 39,000 clones, and none is a singleton. Over 0.95% of the sample goes to the ten largest clones.

Many counts were recorded for this clone. Its target antigen remains unknown. Read sequence stops 3 residues before the CDR3 end, and the germline J gene provides the missing end. Most of the CVID patients and most of the healthy controls were of Caucasian heritage. Heparinized peripheral whole blood samples of about 5 to 8 ml were collected from each donor. Genomic DNA from adults with common variable immune deficiency (CVID) and from healthy adult controls was the source for sequencing TCRbeta CDR3 repertoires. A total of some 22 healthy adult volunteers (about twelve female and 10 or so male; age range roughly 23 to 75 years, mean age around 35) were included in the control group. Diluted blood was density-centrifuged over Hypaque 1077 or Ficoll-Paque to isolate peripheral blood mononuclear cells. Genomic DNA was obtained from unsorted mononuclear cells through either Qiagen column purification or a centrifugation-based method.

For CDR1 and CDR2, the germline V gene (reference sequence) lists DFQATT and SNEGSKA. After removal of 5 bases from V and 6 bases from J, the junction retains 7 bases not matched to a gene. The CDR3 sequence holds 13 residues, the cysteine and phenylalanine included. Part of the CDR3 DNA is given, 30 bases translated from base 1. The clonotype was recovered from a person between 18 and 75 years old in good health. The rearranged chain carries TRBV20-1 and TRBJ2-7; 10 bases in the junction line up with TRBD1. The sample was peripheral blood mononuclear cells. The CDR3 sequence is CSAPGTGVCEQYF. CDR3 bases read: TGCAGTGCTCCCGGGACAGGGGTTTGCGAG.